A single sample is the source of the 3 T cell receptor beta chains below, sequenced in a study of post-analysis software for immune sequencing data. Study-wide points: When patients were compared with controls, about five TRBV segments were more frequent, TRBV5-6, TRBV5-1 and TRBV20-1 among them.

Their cognate antigens are unknown. Prepared TCR beta cDNA libraries contained unique molecular identifiers. TCRdb fed the PCR reads into MiXCR, producing one record per CDR3 protein. This table has roughly 800,000 distinct CDR3 sequences, roughly half appearing once. Sequencing was carried out using blood. The source of these receptors is a girl between 5 and 17 years old with multiple sclerosis.

This clonotype was detected once. The chain joins TRBV5-1 to TRBJ2-2; D unresolved. V dropped 0 bases and J dropped 0 bases, with 6 bases sitting between them. This CDR3 is 15 amino acids long. Germline-derived CDR1 and CDR2 are SGHRS and YFSETQ. CDR3 in amino acids: CASSLVDPNTGELFF. CDR3 in DNA: TGCGCCAGCAGCTTGGTCGATCCGAACACCGGGGAGCTGTTTTTT.

Only a few counts were recorded for this clonotype. The chain is built from TRBV20-1 and TRBJ2-3, with D possibly being TRBD2 (6 bases). Germline CDR1 is DFQATT and CDR2 is SNEGSKA (reference sequence). The CDR3 is 12 amino acids. Trimming shortened V by 3 bases and J by 5 bases, and 9 bases separated the two germline ends. CDR3 coding DNA: TGCAGTGCTAGCGGGAGTAGAGATACGCAGTATTTT. Translation: CSASGSRDTQYF.

The rearrangement links TRBV3-1 to TRBJ2-7; D is unresolved. The germline V gene encodes CDR1 LGHDT and CDR2 YNNKEL (reference sequence). Trimming pared 2 bases from V and 6 bases from J, leaving 11 bases between. The CDR3 is 13 residues long. The CDR3 DNA follows: TGTGCCAGCAGCCAACTACCGAACGGCGAGCAGTACTTC. It yields the protein CASSQLPNGEQYF.